Listed below are T cell receptor beta chains from one sample, sequenced in a study of T cells after posttransplantation cyclophosphamide. Profiling relied on immunoSEQ multiplex PCR, and the TCRdb table lists in-frame clones only, not all of them. The sample yields about 39,000 clones, without any singletons. Sequences were obtained from PBMCs. These receptor sequences come from a woman in her fifties or sixties in good health and a related stem cell transplant donor. Each CDR3 is given with its conserved first and last residue. A D gene is named only where the DNA matches it firmly. The size entry is marked missing in some rows and otherwise reads once, few, many or a size class.

v_gene,j_gene,abundance,d_gene,CDR3nt,CDR3aa
TRBV2,TRBJ2-7,few,NA,TGTGCCAGCAGTGAAAGGGGGACACCACTCTACGAGCAGTACTTC,CASSERGTPLYEQYF
TRBV4-3,TRBJ2-1,NA,NA,TGCGCCAGCAGCCCAATCTTTGACAGATCGTACAATGAGCAGTTCTTC,CASSPIFDRSYNEQFF
TRBV2,TRBJ2-5,many,NA,TGTGCCAGCAGTGAAGCGGGTTGGGCCCCCCCGCACTTC,CASSEAGWAPPHF
TRBV11-3,TRBJ2-7,many,TRBD1,TGTGCCAGCAGCTTAGACGGACAGGGGGTTTACGAGCAGTACTTC,CASSLDGQGVYEQYF
TRBV27,TRBJ1-1,few,NA,TGTGCCAGCAGTTCCGGGGCAGGGAGGTCTGAAGCTTTCTTT,CASSSGAGRSEAFF
TRBV7-2,TRBJ1-2,many,NA,TGTGCCAGCAACCCGATGGGGCAGGGTAACTATGGCTACACCTTC,CASNPMGQGNYGYTF
TRBV7-2,TRBJ1-3,many,TRBD1,TGTGCCAGCAGCTTCGACAGGGGGGACACCATATATTTT,CASSFDRGDTIYF
TRBV10-3,TRBJ1-1,many,NA,TGTGCCATTAGGACAGATTTGAACACTGAAGCTTTCTTT,CAIRTDLNTEAFF
TRBV10-3,TRBJ1-2,many,NA,TGTGCCATCAGTGATTCGCGGCAGAACTATGGCTACACCTTC,CAISDSRQNYGYTF
TRBV4-2,TRBJ2-1,many,TRBD2,TGTGCCAGCAGCCAAGGGACTAGCACACTCAATGAGCAGTTCTTC,CASSQGTSTLNEQFF
TRBV28,TRBJ2-7,many,TRBD2,TGTGCCAGCAGGTTAGCGGGGGGGACCTCCTACGAGCAGTACTTC,CASRLAGGTSYEQYF
TRBV10-2,TRBJ2-4,NA,NA,TGCGCCGGCAGTGAGGGGGGGTCCAAAAACATTCAGTACTTC,CAGSEGGSKNIQYF
TRBV5-1,TRBJ2-7,many,NA,TGCGCCAGCAGCTTGGGTACGGGGTTGTACGAGCAGTACTTC,CASSLGTGLYEQYF
TRBV12-5,TRBJ2-1,many,TRBD2,TGTGCTAGTGGTTTGGTTCTAGCGGGGGGGGGTGAGCAGTTCTTC,CASGLVLAGGGEQFF
TRBV6-1,TRBJ1-1,many,NA,TGTGCCAGCAGTTCTAACACTGAAGCTTTCTTT,CASSSNTEAFF
TRBV13,TRBJ2-3,many,TRBD2,TGTGCCAGCAGCTTAATCGGGGGGGGCTTGTCTACGCAGTATTTT,CASSLIGGGLSTQYF
TRBV6-1,TRBJ1-1,many,NA,TGTGCCAGCAGGAAAGACACGGGGAGAACCACTGAAGCTTTCTTT,CASRKDTGRTTEAFF
TRBV7-2,TRBJ2-3,many,NA,TGTGCCAGCAGCCCCCGCCCAGCGGCAGATACGCAGTATTTT,CASSPRPAADTQYF